One sample yielded the 5 T cell receptor beta chains listed below, sequenced in a study of immune evolution from preneoplasia to lung adenocarcinoma. TCRdb's table, derived via immunoSEQ multiplex PCR, lists solely in-frame clones and lacks some. The data hold tens of thousands of clones, with less than 85% observed a single time. Sequencing was performed on FFPE invasive lung adenocarcinoma tissue. Receptor source: a person between 55 and 69 years old with lung adenocarcinoma.

This clone was detected a few times. The chain employs TRBV5-5 and TRBJ2-2; D gene unclear. Trimming pared 4 bases from V and 8 bases from J, leaving 12 bases between. The CDR3 is made up of 13 amino acids. Germline V gene lookup returns CDR1 SGHKS and CDR2 YYEKEE (reference sequence). The chain's CDR3 is CASSLEQPGELFF. DNA of the CDR3: TGTGCCAGCAGCCTTGAGCAGCCGGGGGAGCTGTTTTTT.

The V call is TRBV7-2, the J call TRBJ1-2, with D uncertain. The CDR3 length is 11 residues. In germline, CDR1 is SGHTA, CDR2 FQGNSA. Trimming shortened V by 5 bases and J by 8 bases, and 9 bases separated the two germline ends. CDR3 sequence: CASSAFEGYTF. The DNA of the CDR3 is TGTGCCAGCAGCGCGTTCGAAGGCTACACCTTC.

This chain joins TRBV7-2 and TRBJ2-1; 8 bases line up with TRBD2. This CDR3 spans 14 amino acids. Germline V gene lookup returns CDR1 SGHTA and CDR2 FQGNSA. V was pared by 5 bases and J by 9 bases, with 9 bases of the junction left unmatched. CDR3 residues: CASSGSGRRGEQFF. DNA of the CDR3: TGTGCCAGCAGCGGGAGCGGGAGACGCGGTGAGCAGTTCTTC.

The rearrangement joins TRBV6-1 to TRBJ2-7, with D uncertain. Trimming cost V 0 bases and J 3 bases, with 6 bases left between them. The CDR3 sequence is 13 residues long. In germline, CDR1 is MNHNS, CDR2 SASEGT. The CDR3: CASSEADVYEQYF. DNA for the CDR3: TGTGCCAGCAGTGAAGCCGACGTCTACGAGCAGTACTTC.

This chain links TRBV28 with TRBJ1-5; 7 bases agree with TRBD1. The trim removed 7 bases at V and 6 bases at J, leaving 9 bases unmatched. Germline loops: CDR1 MDHEN, CDR2 SYDVKM. The CDR3 runs 14 residues. CDR3 in DNA: TGTGCCAGCAAACTTACAGGGGCTGCTCAGCCCCAGCATTTT. Protein product: CASKLTGAAQPQHF.